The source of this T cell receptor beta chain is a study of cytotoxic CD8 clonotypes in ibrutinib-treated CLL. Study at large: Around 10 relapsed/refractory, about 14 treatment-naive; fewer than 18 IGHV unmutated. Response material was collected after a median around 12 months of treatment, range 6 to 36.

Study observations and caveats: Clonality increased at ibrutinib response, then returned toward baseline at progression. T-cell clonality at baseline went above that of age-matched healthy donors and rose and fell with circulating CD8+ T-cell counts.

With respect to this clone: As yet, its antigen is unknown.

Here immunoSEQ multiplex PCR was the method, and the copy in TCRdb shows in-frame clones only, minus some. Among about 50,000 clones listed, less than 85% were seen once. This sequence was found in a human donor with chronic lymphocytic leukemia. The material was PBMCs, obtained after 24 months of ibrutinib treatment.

The CDR3 DNA is TGTGCCAGCAGTGAATTGGGTGGGGGGGCAACTAATGAAAAACTGTTTTTT. It translates to CASSELGGGATNEKLFF. This chain uses TRBV6-1 with TRBJ1-4; a possible D gene is TRBD1 (5 bases). This CDR3 has 17 residues. Deletions cut 2 bases from V and 0 bases from J, with 13 bases between. Germline V gene lookup returns CDR1 MNHNS and CDR2 SASEGT.